This T cell receptor beta chain was obtained from a study of CD8+ T cells in alopecia areata. CDR1 is SGHDN and CDR2 is FVKESK in the germline V gene. CDR3 length: 15 residues. Trimming removed 2 bases from V and 3 bases from J, with 13 bases in between. RNA, once extracted, was reverse transcribed into cDNA for use as the sequencing template. Some clones are missing from TCRdb's copy, which holds only in-frame ones; the method was immunoSEQ multiplex PCR. The data hold 110,000 to 150,000 clones, with less than 65% observed a single time. The source is a human donor in good health. J is TRBJ1-1 and V is TRBV14; D gene ambiguous. Sequencing was done on a sample of CD8+ T cells sorted from blood. CDR3 bases: TGTGCCAGCAGCCAACCGACGGGGAGTTACACTGAAGCTTTCTTT. It encodes CASSQPTGSYTEAFF.